This TCR beta chain comes out of a study of OX40 agonist ivuxolimab in advanced cancers. This clone has just one count. Its antigen remains unidentified. The study's findings and limits: Fewer expanded clones were found on average in CD4+ than in CD8+ T cells. Clonal expansion was seen in CD4+ and CD8+ blood T cells by week 6 at 0.1 to 3.0 mg/kg. Certain nonresponders additionally had low normalized T-cell clonal expansion.

V gave up 2 bases and J gave up 17 bases, with 13 bases separating them. Looked up from germline, CDR1 is DFQATT and CDR2 is SNEGSKA (reference sequence). The CDR3 has 11 amino acids. Sequencing used immunoSEQ multiplex PCR; TCRdb keeps in-frame clones, though not all of them. The table lists about 58,000 clones, approximately 88% of them singletons, with roughly 3.7% in the top ten. Autoimmune disease history or systemic immunosuppression led to patients being barred. The specimen was CD4+ or CD8+ T cells sorted from blood, collected in a trial of the OX40 agonist ivuxolimab. The chain recombines TRBV20-1 with TRBJ1-6; D possibly corresponds to TRBD1 (5 bases). This TCR was recovered from an adult with an advanced solid tumor such as melanoma, head and neck, liver or kidney cancer. CDR3 sequence (DNA): TGCAGTGCTAGACGGGACGACCCGATCCACTTT. Translation gives CSARRDDPIHF.